The text below deals with one TCR beta chain. There is no known antigen for this receptor. Qualities for individual bases were not recorded, and no much larger clone is one base off. This sample stems from a study of technical replicates of blood from a handful of donors (dated by TCRdb to 2017 to 2019). For CDR1 and CDR2, the germline V gene lists MNHEY and SVGAGI. The cysteine opens and the phenylalanine closes a CDR3 of 13 amino acids. Only the CDR3 DNA is retained, 39 bases long and in frame from the first base. Trimming takes 9 bases off V and 1 base off J; junction bases not matched to a gene: 2. The receptor library was made with the immunoSEQ multiplex PCR assay. Held by TCRdb, this immuneACCESS table contains in-frame sequences only and omits some clones. Under half of the omission traces to an unresolved V gene where checked; the cause of the rest is unknown. This sample holds some 64,000 clones; around 97% were observed only once. The ten biggest clones cover 0.15% to 0.25% of the sample.

The sample was T cells isolated from PBMCs. In this chain, TRBV6-5 is recombined with TRBJ2-3, and TRBD2 aligns with 9 junction nucleotides. The sequence was obtained from a human donor in good health. The CDR3 here reads CASQRGGTDTQYF. The sequenced DNA: TGTGCCAGTCAGCGGGGGGGCACAGATACGCAGTATTTT.